This TCR beta chain originates from a study of cytomegalovirus exposure and HLA in healthy donors. Across the study: In a previous analysis, approximately 110 million unique TCR beta sequences were found from roughly 200 million T cells.

This clone occurred a few times. No antigen is known for it. Study-wide points: Reported performance of the classifier showed diagnosis of cytomegalovirus status with high specificity and sensitivity.

PCR used 60 Vbeta primers and 13 Jbeta primers. Method: immunoSEQ multiplex PCR; TCRdb's copy keeps in-frame clones and lacks some. The top ten clones hold 2% to 2.5% of a sample with over 100,000 clones, around two thirds of them seen once. CDR3 length: 17 amino acids. Germline V CDR1 and CDR2: SGHRS, YFSETQ. Germline trimming cut 4 bases from V and 5 bases from J; bases unmatched to any gene: 17. The chain has TRBV5-1 and TRBJ2-7; 8 bases align to TRBD1. The sequenced sample was PBMCs. The sequence was obtained from a middle-aged woman in good health and CMV-seronegative. CDR3 sequence reads: CASSRGTGSGGLHEQYF. The CDR3 DNA sequence: TGCGCCAGCAGCCGGGGGACAGGTTCAGGAGGGCTCCACGAGCAGTACTTC.